This TCR beta chain is from a study of siplizumab effects on memory and regulatory T cells. Study-wide results and caveats: Naive T cells were seen as more diverse than memory cells and as major alloresponse contributors. Siplizumab cultures yielded proliferating Tregs whose suppressive function was not confirmed.

As to this clone: The antigen is undetermined.

Assay: immunoSEQ multiplex PCR; the TCRdb copy retains only in-frame clones and omits some. The sample consists of around 100,000 clones, 92% of them appearing once. This CDR3 region has 14 residues. Germline CDR1 SGHRS, CDR2 YFSETQ. The junction had 10 bases not matched to a gene; V was cut back by 3 bases and J by 7 bases. Material: Tregs sorted from blood. The V and J genes are TRBV5-1 and TRBJ2-7; 7 nucleotides match TRBD1. The receptor comes from a human donor in good health. The CDR3 DNA is TGCGCCAGCAGCTCGACAGGGCCCTTCTTGGAGCAGTACTTC. Amino acid sequence: CASSSTGPFLEQYF. The full variable domain, completed using reference TRBV5-1 and TRBJ2-7, is KAGVTQTPRYLIKTRGQQVTLSCSPISGHRSVSWYQQTPGQGLQFLFEYFSETQRNKGNFPGRFSGRQFSNSRSEMNVSTLELGDSALYLCASSSTGPFLEQYFGPGTRLTVT.